The 27 T cell receptor beta chains below were found in one sample sequenced in a study of regulatory T cells in long-lasting Graves disease (dated by TCRdb to about 2021). The method behind the library was multiplex PCR. Sequencing was performed on an Illumina HiSeq 4000. CDR3 regions were amplified by Arm-PCR with iRepertoire HTBI primers to construct TCR beta libraries. Through fastp at Q25 and MiXCR, TCRdb rebuilt clones from the public reads, retaining in-frame beta chains. Each record represents a unique CDR3 protein, reported with the most common genes and DNA among its rows. Counted in this sample were hundreds of thousands of distinct CDR3 sequences; approximately 13% of them appeared once. The top ten clones comprise roughly 10% of the sample. The time point label of this sample denotes: newly diagnosed GD, antithyroid drugs for less than 3 months. For both TCR sequencing and RNA sequencing, RNA was extracted from PBMCs using TRIzol.

This sample was also put to use in a study of T cells in Graves' hyperthyroidism and ophthalmopathy.

The specimen comprised peripheral blood mononuclear cells (PBMCs), sampled at new diagnosis, from a patient treated with antithyroid drugs. These receptors all come from a man younger than 45 with Graves disease. Donor details come from another sample of the same person, matched by shared clones.

This clonotype was detected a few times. The chain employs TRBV25-1 and TRBJ2-1, with TRBD2 matching 10 bases. The CDR3 runs 15 residues. Losses at the gene ends were 3 bases for V and 3 bases for J; bases not matched to a gene: 2. CDR1 is MGHDK and CDR2 is SYGVNS in the germline V gene. The CDR3 DNA reads as TGTGCCAGCAGTGAGACTAGCGGGTTCTACAATGAGCAGTTCTTC. Translated: CASSETSGFYNEQFF.

The rearrangement links TRBV11-2 to TRBJ1-4, with 9 nucleotides matching TRBD1. CDR1 and CDR2 from the germline V gene are SGHAT and FQNNGV. This CDR3 contains 15 residues. V shed 1 base, J shed 10 bases, and the junction held 7 bases outside the gene matches. The CDR3 nucleotides read TGTGCCAGCAGCTTAGCTGGGACAGGGAGGATAAAACTGTTTTTT. It encodes CASSLAGTGRIKLFF.

This clonotype has just a few counts. V and J are TRBV27 and TRBJ1-4; D is ambiguous. Per the germline V gene, CDR1 is MNHEY and CDR2 is SMNVEV (reference sequence). V was clipped by 4 bases and J by 5 bases, with 14 bases between them. The CDR3 is 15 amino acids. CDR3 sequence (DNA): TGTGCCAGCAGTTCAGCGGGCCATAAAAATGAAAAACTGTTTTTT. It translates to CASSSAGHKNEKLFF.

This clonotype was observed many times. The chain carries TRBV5-1 and TRBJ2-7; a possible D gene is TRBD1 (6 bases). V was shortened by 7 bases and J by 2 bases, with 13 bases between the two germline ends. CDR1 SGHRS and CDR2 YFSETQ come from the germline V gene. The CDR3 sequence is 13 residues long. The CDR3 is CASCRDNTYEQYF. In DNA form, the CDR3 reads TGCGCCAGCTGCCGGGACAACACCTACGAGCAGTACTTC.

This clonotype was observed at least ten times. The chain employs TRBV28 and TRBJ2-4; TRBD2 is a possible D gene (5 bases). Trimming stripped 2 bases from V and 2 bases from J, with 16 bases between. From germline, CDR1 is MDHEN and CDR2 SYDVKM. The CDR3 spans 17 residues. CDR3 protein: CASSLSLLSGTKNIQYF. The CDR3 DNA is TGTGCCAGCAGTTTAAGCCTGCTCTCCGGGACCAAAAACATTCAGTACTTC.

CDR3 sequence reads: CASSSGQGETQYF. CDR3 nucleotide sequence: TGTGCCAGCTCTTCGGGACAGGGGGAGACCCAGTACTTC. The chain uses TRBV18 and TRBJ2-5; 10 nucleotides agree with TRBD1. Per the germline V gene, CDR1 is KGHSH and CDR2 is LQKENI. V lost 6 bases, J lost 5 bases, and 3 bases stayed unmatched. This CDR3 contains 13 residues.

The table lists this clonotype with many counts. This chain uses TRBV6-9 with TRBJ1-6; D unclear. Per the germline V gene, CDR1 is MNHGY and CDR2 is SVAAGI. The CDR3 spans 17 residues. Trimming stripped 4 bases from V and 5 bases from J, with 18 bases between. This chain's CDR3 is CASSFLPDSPNNSPLHF. CDR3 nucleotides: TGTGCCAGCAGTTTCCTCCCCGATAGCCCGAATAATTCACCCCTCCACTTT.

This clonotype has a handful of counts. The chain joins TRBV20-1 to TRBJ2-7; D is unclear. Germline V gene data show CDR1 as DFQATT and CDR2 as SNEGSKA (reference sequence). Trimming cost V 6 bases and J 0 bases, with 9 bases left between them. The length of the CDR3 is 12 residues. The CDR3 spells CSAEVHSYEQYF. In DNA form, the CDR3 reads TGCAGTGCCGAGGTACACTCCTACGAGCAGTACTTC.

This clonotype was counted ten times or more. CDR3 protein: CASSLHPSEQFF. The DNA for the CDR3 is TGTGCCAGCAGCTTACACCCTAGTGAGCAGTTCTTC. V is TRBV11-2 and J is TRBJ2-1; D unclear. The CDR3 loop spans 12 amino acids. Germline-derived CDR1 and CDR2 are SGHAT and FQNNGV. V was pared by 2 bases and J by 9 bases, with 8 bases between.

This clonotype occurred many times. The V gene is TRBV12-3 or TRBV12-4, the J gene TRBJ2-2; possibly TRBD1 for D (5 bases). V was clipped by 7 bases and J by 4 bases, with 10 bases between them. This CDR3 spans 13 amino acids. CDR3 nucleotides: TGTGCCAGCATTCTCCAGGGCACCGGGGAGCTGTTTTTT. Translated: CASILQGTGELFF.

Notes on this clonotype: The junction does not match germline at one end; this may be a read error. The rearrangement links TRBV19 to TRBJ2-2; a weak D match, TRBD1 (6 bases). This CDR3 spans 15 amino acids. Germline loops: CDR1 LNHDA, CDR2 SQIVND (reference sequence). The CDR3 DNA reads TGTGCCAGTAGTCCTCCGGGACAAAACACCGGGGAGCCGTTTTTT. Amino acid sequence: CASSPPGQNTGEPFF. Looking up the rest from reference TRBV19 and TRBJ2-2 gives the full variable domain: DGGITQSPKYLFRKEGQNVTLSCEQNLNHDAMYWYRQDPGQGLRLIYYSQIVNDFQKGDIAEGYSVSREKKESFPLTVTSAQKNPTAFYLCASSPPGQNTGEPFFGEGSRLTVL.

Ten or more counts support this clonotype. V and J are TRBV7-2 and TRBJ2-1, with D possibly matching TRBD2 (6 bases). The CDR3 is 13 residues long. V was cut by 5 bases and J by 6 bases, with 11 bases left in between. CDR1 is SGHTA, CDR2 FQGNSA, per germline. CDR3 coding DNA: TGTGCCAGCAGCCGGGGGACCCTCAATGAGCAGTTCTTC. Protein product: CASSRGTLNEQFF.

This clonotype was counted ten times or more. The chain is built from TRBV7-2 and TRBJ2-1; 7 bases are a match to TRBD1. Germline values: CDR1 SGHTA, CDR2 FQGNSA. This CDR3 has 15 residues. V shed 2 bases, J shed 8 bases, and the junction held 9 bases outside the gene matches. The CDR3 DNA sequence: TGTGCCAGCAGCTTAATGGTAGGGGGCGGCGATGAGCAGTTCTTC. This sequence encodes CASSLMVGGGDEQFF.

This clonotype has at least ten counts. The chain links TRBV18 to TRBJ2-5; D is ambiguous. V gave up 0 bases and J gave up 7 bases, with 12 bases separating them. CDR3 length equals 14 residues. Germline CDR1 and CDR2: KGHSH and LQKENI. This CDR3 is CASSPPWAEGTQYF. In DNA, the CDR3 is TGTGCCAGCTCACCACCGTGGGCCGAAGGGACCCAGTACTTC.

The table lists this clonotype with a few counts. The V call is TRBV6-1, the J call TRBJ2-7, with 8 bases matching TRBD2. Germline assignment: CDR1 MNHNS and CDR2 SASEGT. V lost 0 bases to trimming and J lost 6 bases; unmatched junction nucleotides: 10. The CDR3 contains 16 residues. In DNA, the CDR3 is TGTGCCAGCAGTGAAGCTCTAGCGGGTGCCACGGGCGAGCAGTACTTC. Translating it yields CASSEALAGATGEQYF.

At least ten counts were recorded for this clonotype. The chain couples TRBV10-3 to TRBJ2-1, with D perhaps being TRBD1 or TRBD2 (5 bases each). Per the germline V gene, CDR1 is ENHRY and CDR2 is SYGVKD. With 0 bases removed from V and 9 bases from J, the gap between germline ends came to 15 bases. There are 15 residues in the CDR3. The CDR3 loop reads CAISESTLRGIEQFF. The CDR3 region has the DNA TGTGCCATCAGTGAGTCAACCCTGAGGGGCATTGAGCAGTTCTTC.

This clonotype occurred a few times. The chain's CDR3 is CSAPPGAAGANVLTF. CDR3 sequence (DNA): TGCAGTGCTCCGCCAGGCGCGGCTGGGGCCAACGTCCTGACTTTC. The chain has TRBV20-1 and TRBJ2-6; D gene unclear. The CDR3 is 15 amino acids. Germline V lookup: CDR1 DFQATT, CDR2 SNEGSKA (reference sequence). Trimming removed 5 bases from V and 2 bases from J, with 13 bases in between.

This clonotype was counted ten times or more. The chain is built from TRBV12-3 or TRBV12-4 and TRBJ1-2; 7 bases map to TRBD1. V trimming: 7 bases; J trimming: 1 base; junction bases outside the gene matches: 6. The CDR3 sequence is 14 residues long. In DNA form, the CDR3 reads TGTGCCAGCAATCGGCGGGACAGTAACTATGGCTACACCTTC. Translation gives CASNRRDSNYGYTF.

This clonotype has at least ten counts. This rearrangement joins TRBV28 to TRBJ2-7; maybe TRBD2 (6 bases). Germline CDR1 reads MDHEN; CDR2 reads SYDVKM. V was trimmed by 3 bases and J by 10 bases, leaving 13 bases between them. The CDR3 has 12 residues. The CDR3 sequence is CASSFRDSPQYF. The CDR3 bases are TGTGCCAGCAGTTTCAGGGACTCCCCACAGTACTTC.

This chain uses TRBV7-3 with TRBJ2-1; 11 nucleotides align to TRBD2. The CDR3 contains 15 residues. V dropped 5 bases and J dropped 8; count of bases not matched to a gene: 8. CDR1 is SGHTA, CDR2 FQGTGA, per germline. The CDR3 here is CASSPAVAGGHEQFF. For the CDR3, the DNA is TGTGCCAGCAGCCCCGCGGTAGCGGGGGGGCATGAGCAGTTCTTC.

The genes are TRBV30 and TRBJ1-2; 7 bases are shared with TRBD1. CDR3 length equals 13 residues. The germline CDR1 and CDR2 sequences are GTSNPN and SVGIG (reference sequence). V was clipped by 3 bases and J by 4 bases; unmatched bases: 5. The CDR3: CAWRVQGGYGYTF. The CDR3 DNA follows: TGTGCCTGGAGAGTCCAGGGGGGCTATGGCTACACCTTC.

This clonotype was found a few times. A clone one base away is much larger, so this may be a read error. The chain links TRBV5-4 to TRBJ1-1; TRBD1 might be the D (5 bases). In germline, CDR1 is SGHNT, CDR2 YYREEE (reference sequence). The V gene lost 4 bases and the J gene lost 0 bases, with 10 bases spanning the gap. The CDR3 sequence is 14 residues long. CDR3 nucleotides: TGTGCCAGCAGCCGCGGGACGGTGAACACTGAAGCTTTCTTT. Its translation is CASSRGTVNTEAFF.

This clonotype was observed a handful of times. The chain is built from TRBV6-1 and TRBJ2-3, with a possible D match to TRBD1 (6 bases). V lost 6 bases and J lost 0, with 13 bases in between. The CDR3 length is 15 residues. Germline values: CDR1 MNHNS, CDR2 SASEGT. The CDR3 here is CASRLQGTSTDTQYF. The CDR3 DNA reads as TGTGCCAGCAGGCTACAGGGCACTAGCACAGATACGCAGTATTTT.

This clonotype appeared many times. CDR3: CASSPRQKGVEKLFF. The CDR3 nucleotides read TGTGCCAGCAGCCCCCGACAGAAAGGGGTTGAAAAACTGTTTTTT. V and J are TRBV7-3 and TRBJ1-4; tentatively, D is TRBD1 (5 bases). In germline, CDR1 is SGHTA, CDR2 FQGTGA. This CDR3 is 15 amino acids long. V was pared by 5 bases and J by 7 bases, with 17 bases between.

This clonotype has ten or more counts. CDR3 bases: TGTGCCACCAGTGATTCTGATCCGCTGAAAGAGACCCAGTACTTC. Its translation: CATSDSDPLKETQYF. The chain employs TRBV24-1 and TRBJ2-5, with D unclear. Trimming cost V 2 bases and J 3 bases, with 12 bases left between them. This CDR3 comprises 15 residues. In germline, CDR1 is KGHDR, CDR2 SFDVKD.

This clonotype has at least ten counts. The V gene is TRBV20-1, the J gene TRBJ2-5; TRBD1 might be the D (6 bases). In germline, CDR1 is DFQATT, CDR2 SNEGSKA (reference sequence). CDR3 size: 12 residues. Deletions cut 6 bases from V and 6 bases from J, with 14 bases between. The CDR3 DNA is TGCAGTGCCTTCAGGGGTCGCCAGACCCAGTACTTC. Protein sequence: CSAFRGRQTQYF.

This clonotype has a count of ten or more. The V gene is TRBV7-9, the J gene TRBJ2-5; unclear D gene. Deletions cut 5 bases from V and 9 bases from J, with 19 bases between. Germline-derived CDR1 and CDR2 are SEHNR and FQNEAQ (reference sequence). The CDR3 totals 14 residues. CDR3 residues: CASSPDGLPWAQYF. The CDR3 DNA reads TGTGCCAGCAGCCCAGACGGCCTTCCGTGGGCCCAGTACTTC.